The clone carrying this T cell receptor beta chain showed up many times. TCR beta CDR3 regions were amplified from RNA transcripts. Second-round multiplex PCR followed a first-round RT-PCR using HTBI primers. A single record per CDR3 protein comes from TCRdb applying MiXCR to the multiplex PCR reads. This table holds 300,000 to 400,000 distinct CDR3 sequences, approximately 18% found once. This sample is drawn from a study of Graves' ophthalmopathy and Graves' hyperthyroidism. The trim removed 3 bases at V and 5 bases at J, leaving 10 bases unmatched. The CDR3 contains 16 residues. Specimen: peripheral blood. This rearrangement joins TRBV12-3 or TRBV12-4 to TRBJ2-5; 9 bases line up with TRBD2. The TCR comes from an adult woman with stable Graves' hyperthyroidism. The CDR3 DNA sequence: TGTGCCAGCAGTTTCAGCGGGGGGCCCGACAGGGAGACCCAGTACTTC. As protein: CASSFSGGPDRETQYF.